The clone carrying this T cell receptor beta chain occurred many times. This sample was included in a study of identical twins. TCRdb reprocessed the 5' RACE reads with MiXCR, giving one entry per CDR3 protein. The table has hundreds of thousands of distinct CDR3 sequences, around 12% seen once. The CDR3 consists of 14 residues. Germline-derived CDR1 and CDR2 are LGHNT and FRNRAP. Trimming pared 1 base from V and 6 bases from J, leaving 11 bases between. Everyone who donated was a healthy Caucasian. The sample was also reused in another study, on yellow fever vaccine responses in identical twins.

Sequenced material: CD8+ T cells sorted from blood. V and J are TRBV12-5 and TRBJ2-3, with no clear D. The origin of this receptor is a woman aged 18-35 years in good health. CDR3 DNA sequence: TGTGCTAGTGGTTTGGGTCAGAAGTCGGATACGCAGTATTTT. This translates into CASGLGQKSDTQYF.